This T cell receptor (beta chain) originates from a study of blood T cell repertoires in COVID-19. Looking at the study overall: Samples taken during acute and convalescent COVID-19 were collected in the United States, Italy and Spain.

V was cut by 6 bases and J by 0 bases, with 15 bases left in between. CDR3 length equals 15 residues. Germline V lookup: CDR1 LNHDA, CDR2 SQIVND (reference sequence). Per the study methods: Cell counts per sample came from amplifying reference gene primers. Sequenced by immunoSEQ multiplex PCR; TCRdb stores in-frame clones only, minus some. Clone size and the V and J calls come from that table; the DNA yielded D and trimming. The repertoire consists of roughly 280,000 clones, with over 65% occurring once and the leading ten covering about 4.6%. This clone was seen once. The sample comprised peripheral blood. The chain has TRBV19 and TRBJ2-7; D is perhaps TRBD1 (5 bases). This TCR was recovered from a man between 60 and 75 years old who had recovered from COVID-19. The CDR3 is CASRTQATSSYEQYF. DNA for the CDR3: TGTGCCAGTAGGACACAGGCGACCAGCTCCTACGAGCAGTACTTC.